This T cell receptor beta chain was captured in a study of T cells in Graves' hyperthyroidism and ophthalmopathy. TCR beta CDR3 region amplification was performed from RNA transcripts. When the TCR CDR3 underwent first-round RT-PCR, the HTBI primer set was used. TCRdb re-called the multiplex PCR reads with MiXCR, one entry per CDR3 protein. Seen here are about 160,000 distinct CDR3 sequences, about 9.4% observed once, and the top ten hold around 20%. Study findings and constraints: Also found in blood were most expanded thyroid clonotypes above 0.001.

Remarks on this clonotype: Its antigen is unidentified.

The CDR3 totals 14 residues. V lost 3 bases and J lost 8; bases outside the gene matches: 6. CDR1 WNHNN and CDR2 SYGVQD come from the germline V gene (reference sequence). Diagnosing involved the use of clinical symptoms, serum thyroxine and TRAb, thyroid ultrasound and orbital computed tomography. The rearrangement uses TRBV10-1 and TRBJ1-2; 10 positions match TRBD1. Sequencing input: blood. The TCR was taken from a woman aged 18-35 years with Graves' hyperthyroidism that later progressed to Graves' ophthalmopathy. The CDR3 DNA reads TGCGCCAGCAGTGATTGGGACAGGGGCAGGGGCTACACCTTC. It specifies CASSDWDRGRGYTF.